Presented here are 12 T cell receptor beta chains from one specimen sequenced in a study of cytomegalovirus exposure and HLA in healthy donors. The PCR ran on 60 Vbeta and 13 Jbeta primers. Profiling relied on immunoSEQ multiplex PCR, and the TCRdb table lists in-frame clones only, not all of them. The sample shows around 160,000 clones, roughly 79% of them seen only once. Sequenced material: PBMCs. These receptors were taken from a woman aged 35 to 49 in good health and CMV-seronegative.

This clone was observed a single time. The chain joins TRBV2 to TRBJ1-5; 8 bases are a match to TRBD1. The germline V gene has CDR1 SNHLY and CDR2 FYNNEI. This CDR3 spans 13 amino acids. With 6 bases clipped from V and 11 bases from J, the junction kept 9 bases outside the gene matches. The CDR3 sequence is CASRAETGGTQHF. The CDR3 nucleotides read TGTGCCAGCAGGGCCGAAACAGGGGGGACCCAGCATTTT.

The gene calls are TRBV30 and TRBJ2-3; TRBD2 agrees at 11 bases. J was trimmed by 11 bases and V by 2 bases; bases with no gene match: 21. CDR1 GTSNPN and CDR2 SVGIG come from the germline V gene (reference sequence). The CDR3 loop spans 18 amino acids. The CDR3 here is CAWSPSYSGRAPPLVQYF. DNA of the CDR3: TGTGCCTGGAGTCCCTCCTATAGCGGGAGGGCCCCTCCTTTGGTGCAGTATTTT. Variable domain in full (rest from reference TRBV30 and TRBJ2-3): SQTIHQWPATLVQPVGSPLSLECTVEGTSNPNLYWYRQAAGRGLQLLFYSVGIGQISSEVPQNLSASRPQDRQFILSSKKLLLSDSGFYLCAWSPSYSGRAPPLVQYFGPGTRLTVL.

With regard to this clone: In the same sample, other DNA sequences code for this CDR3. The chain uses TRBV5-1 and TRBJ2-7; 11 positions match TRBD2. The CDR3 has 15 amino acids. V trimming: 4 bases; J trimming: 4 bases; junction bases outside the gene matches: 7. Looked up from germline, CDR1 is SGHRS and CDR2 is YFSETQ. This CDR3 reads CASSLTSGTAYEQYF. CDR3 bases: TGCGCCAGCAGCCTGACTAGCGGGACTGCATACGAGCAGTACTTC.

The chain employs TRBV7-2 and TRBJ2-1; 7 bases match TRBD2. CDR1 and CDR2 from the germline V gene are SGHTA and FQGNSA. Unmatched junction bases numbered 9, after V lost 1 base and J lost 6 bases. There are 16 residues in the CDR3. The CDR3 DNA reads TGTGCCAGCAGCTTAGTGGGCGGGAGAGAGGGCAATGAGCAGTTCTTC. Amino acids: CASSLVGGREGNEQFF.

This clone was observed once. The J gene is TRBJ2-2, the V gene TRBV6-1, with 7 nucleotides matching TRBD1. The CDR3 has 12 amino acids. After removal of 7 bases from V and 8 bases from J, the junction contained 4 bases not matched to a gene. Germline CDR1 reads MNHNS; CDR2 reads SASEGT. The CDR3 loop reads CASTRQGGELFF. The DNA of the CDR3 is TGTGCCAGCACCAGACAGGGTGGGGAGCTGTTTTTT.

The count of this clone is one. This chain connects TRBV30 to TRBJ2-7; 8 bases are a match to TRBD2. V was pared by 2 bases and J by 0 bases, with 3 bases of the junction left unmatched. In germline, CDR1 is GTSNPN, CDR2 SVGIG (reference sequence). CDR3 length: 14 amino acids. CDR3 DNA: TGTGCCTGGAGTCGGGGGGGGAACTCCTACGAGCAGTACTTC. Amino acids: CAWSRGGNSYEQYF.

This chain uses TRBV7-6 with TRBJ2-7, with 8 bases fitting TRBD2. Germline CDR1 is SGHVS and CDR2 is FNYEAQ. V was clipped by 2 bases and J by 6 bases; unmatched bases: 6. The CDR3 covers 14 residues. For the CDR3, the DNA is TGTGCCAGCAGCTTATCGGGGGGGTCGAGCGAGCAGTACTTC. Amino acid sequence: CASSLSGGSSEQYF.

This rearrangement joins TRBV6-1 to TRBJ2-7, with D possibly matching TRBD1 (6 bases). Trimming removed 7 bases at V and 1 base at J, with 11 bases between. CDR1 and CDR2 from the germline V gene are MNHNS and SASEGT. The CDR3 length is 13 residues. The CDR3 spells CASKMTGSYEQYF. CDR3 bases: TGTGCCAGCAAAATGACAGGTTCCTACGAGCAGTACTTC.

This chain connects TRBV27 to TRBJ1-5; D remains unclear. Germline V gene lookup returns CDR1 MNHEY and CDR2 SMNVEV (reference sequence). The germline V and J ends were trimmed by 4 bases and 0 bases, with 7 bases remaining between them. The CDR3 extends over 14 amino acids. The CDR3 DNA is TGTGCCAGCAGTTGGGCCTATAGCAATCAGCCCCAGCATTTT. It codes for CASSWAYSNQPQHF.

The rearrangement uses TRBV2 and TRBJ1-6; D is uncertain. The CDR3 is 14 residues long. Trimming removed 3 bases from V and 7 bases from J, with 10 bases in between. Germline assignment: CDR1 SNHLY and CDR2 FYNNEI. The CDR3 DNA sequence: TGTGCCAGCAGTGATGAGACACCCAATTCACCCCTCCACTTT. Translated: CASSDETPNSPLHF.

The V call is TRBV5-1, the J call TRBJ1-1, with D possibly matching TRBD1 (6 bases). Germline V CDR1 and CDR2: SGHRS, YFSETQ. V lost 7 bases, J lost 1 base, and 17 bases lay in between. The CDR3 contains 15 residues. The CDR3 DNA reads TGCGCCAGCCGTTTGACAGGTTCCCAGAACACTGAAGCTTTCTTT. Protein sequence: CASRLTGSQNTEAFF.

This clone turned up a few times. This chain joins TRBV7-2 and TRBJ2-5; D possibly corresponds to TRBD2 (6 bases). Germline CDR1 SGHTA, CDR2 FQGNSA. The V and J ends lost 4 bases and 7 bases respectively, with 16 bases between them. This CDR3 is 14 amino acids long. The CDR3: CASSSALTSWTQYF. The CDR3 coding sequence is TGTGCCAGCAGCTCCGCCTTGACTAGTTGGACCCAGTACTTC.